This T cell receptor (beta chain) came from a study of CD8 T cells in Susac syndrome. About the research overall: Among sequenced Susac syndrome patients, over five had active disease and roughly eight were in remission. Each patient with Susac syndrome, at the time of blood draw, was therapy-naive, on corticosteroids, or on intravenous immunoglobulin alone. Findings and limits, study-wide: Among people with Susac, CD8+ clonal expansion was greatest in TEMRA cells and active patients.

Random hexamers primed reverse transcription of roughly 0.45 to 1 ug RNA. With immunoSEQ multiplex PCR, TCR beta CDR3 was amplified across 54 Vbeta and 13 Jbeta. TCRdb analysed the immunoSEQ multiplex PCR reads with MiXCR anew, one entry per CDR3 protein. There are tens of thousands of distinct CDR3 sequences in the sample; less than 95% occur only once, and more than 0.4% lies in the top ten. As for this clonotype: Its antigen is undetermined.

This CDR3 has 19 residues. Germline V gene data show CDR1 as KGHDR and CDR2 as SFDVKD. Trimming removed 1 base from V and 0 bases from J, with 17 bases in between. The sequencing sample was made of CD8+ T cells from PBMCs. The rearrangement uses TRBV24-1 and TRBJ2-2; maybe TRBD2 (5 bases). The TCR was taken from a human donor with Susac syndrome. This CDR3 is CATSDFWVGEGSNTGELFF. CDR3 nucleotides: TGTGCCACCAGTGATTTCTGGGTTGGAGAGGGATCGAACACCGGGGAGCTGTTTTTT.